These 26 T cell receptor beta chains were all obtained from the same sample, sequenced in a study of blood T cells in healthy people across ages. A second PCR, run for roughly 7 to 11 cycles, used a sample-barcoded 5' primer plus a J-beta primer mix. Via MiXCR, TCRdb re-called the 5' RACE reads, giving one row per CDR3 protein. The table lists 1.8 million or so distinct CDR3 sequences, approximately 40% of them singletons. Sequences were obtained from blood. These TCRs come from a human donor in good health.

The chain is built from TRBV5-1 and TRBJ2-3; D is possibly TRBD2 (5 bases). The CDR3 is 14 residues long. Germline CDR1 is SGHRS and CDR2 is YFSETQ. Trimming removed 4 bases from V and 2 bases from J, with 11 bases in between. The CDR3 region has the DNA TGCGCCAGCAGCACCGGACTCTACACAGATACGCAGTATTTT. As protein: CASSTGLYTDTQYF.

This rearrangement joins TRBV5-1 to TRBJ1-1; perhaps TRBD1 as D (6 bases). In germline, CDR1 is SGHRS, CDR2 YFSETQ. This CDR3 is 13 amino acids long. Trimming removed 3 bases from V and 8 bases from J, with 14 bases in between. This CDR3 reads CASSWGPQREAFF. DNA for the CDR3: TGCGCCAGCAGCTGGGGGCCCCAAAGAGAAGCTTTCTTT.

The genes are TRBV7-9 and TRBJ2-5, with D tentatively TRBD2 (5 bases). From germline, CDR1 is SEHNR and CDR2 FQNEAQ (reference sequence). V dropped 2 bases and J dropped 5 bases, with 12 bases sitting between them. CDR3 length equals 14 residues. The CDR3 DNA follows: TGTGCCAGCAGCTTAATGGGAAGAGGGGAGACCCAGTACTTC. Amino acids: CASSLMGRGETQYF.

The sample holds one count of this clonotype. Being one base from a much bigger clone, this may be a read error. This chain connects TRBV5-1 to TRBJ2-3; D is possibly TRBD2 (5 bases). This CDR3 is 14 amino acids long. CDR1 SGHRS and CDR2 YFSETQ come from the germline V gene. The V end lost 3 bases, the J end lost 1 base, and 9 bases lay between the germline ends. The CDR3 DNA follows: TGCGCCAGCAGCTGGTTCGGGGGCACAGATACGCAGTATTTT. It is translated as CASSWFGGTDTQYF.

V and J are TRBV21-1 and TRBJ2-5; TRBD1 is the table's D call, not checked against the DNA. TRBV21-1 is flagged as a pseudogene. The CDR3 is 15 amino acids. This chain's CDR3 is CASSFGRGRQETQYF. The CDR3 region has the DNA TGTGCCAGCAGCTTTGGGAGGGGGCGACAAGAGACCCAGTACTTC.

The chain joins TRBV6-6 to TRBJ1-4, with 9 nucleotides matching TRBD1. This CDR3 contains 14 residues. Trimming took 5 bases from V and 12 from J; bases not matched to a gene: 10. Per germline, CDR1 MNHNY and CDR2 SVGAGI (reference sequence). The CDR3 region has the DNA TGTGCCAGCAGTAAGACAGGGGGGGAAGTTGAACTGTTTTTT. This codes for CASSKTGGEVELFF.

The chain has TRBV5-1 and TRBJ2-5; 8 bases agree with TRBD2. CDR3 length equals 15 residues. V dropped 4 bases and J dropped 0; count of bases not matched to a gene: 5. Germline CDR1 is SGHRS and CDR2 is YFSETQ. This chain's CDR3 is CASSRGLEYQETQYF. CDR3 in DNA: TGCGCCAGCAGCCGGGGACTAGAGTACCAAGAGACCCAGTACTTC.

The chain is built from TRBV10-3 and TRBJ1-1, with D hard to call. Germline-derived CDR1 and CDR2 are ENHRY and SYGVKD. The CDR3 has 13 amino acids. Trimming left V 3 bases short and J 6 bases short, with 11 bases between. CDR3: CAISERGGSEAFF. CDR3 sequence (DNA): TGTGCCATCAGTGAAAGAGGCGGCTCTGAAGCTTTCTTT.

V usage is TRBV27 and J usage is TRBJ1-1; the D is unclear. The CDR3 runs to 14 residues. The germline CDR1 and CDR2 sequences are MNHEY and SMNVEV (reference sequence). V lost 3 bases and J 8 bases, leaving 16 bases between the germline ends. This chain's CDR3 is CASSLEGSQSEAFF. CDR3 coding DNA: TGTGCCAGCAGTTTGGAGGGATCCCAGTCGGAAGCTTTCTTT.

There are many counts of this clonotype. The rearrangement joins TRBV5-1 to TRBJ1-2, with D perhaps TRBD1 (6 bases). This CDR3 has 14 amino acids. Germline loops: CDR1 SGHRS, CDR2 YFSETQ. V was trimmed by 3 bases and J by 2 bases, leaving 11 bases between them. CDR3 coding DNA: TGCGCCAGCAGCTACACTGGACAGAACTATGGCTACACCTTC. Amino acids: CASSYTGQNYGYTF.

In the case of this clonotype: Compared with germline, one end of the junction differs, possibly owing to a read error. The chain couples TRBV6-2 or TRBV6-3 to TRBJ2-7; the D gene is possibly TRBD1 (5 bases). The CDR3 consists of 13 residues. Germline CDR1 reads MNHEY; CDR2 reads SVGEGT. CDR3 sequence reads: CASSYQGWDEQYF. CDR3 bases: TGCGCCAGCAGTTACCAGGGTTGGGACGAGCAGTACTTC.

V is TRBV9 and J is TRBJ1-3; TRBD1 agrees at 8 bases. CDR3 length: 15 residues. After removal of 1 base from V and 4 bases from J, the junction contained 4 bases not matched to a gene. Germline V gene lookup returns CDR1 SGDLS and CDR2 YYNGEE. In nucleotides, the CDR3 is TGTGCCAGCAGCGTACAGGGGGCGTCAGGAAACACCATATATTTT. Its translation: CASSVQGASGNTIYF. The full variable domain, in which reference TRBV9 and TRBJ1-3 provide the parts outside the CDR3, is DSGVTQTPKHLITATGQRVTLRCSPRSGDLSVYWYQQSLDQGLQFLIQYYNGEERAKGNILERFSAQQFPDLHSELNLSSLELGDSALYFCASSVQGASGNTIYFGEGSWLTVV.

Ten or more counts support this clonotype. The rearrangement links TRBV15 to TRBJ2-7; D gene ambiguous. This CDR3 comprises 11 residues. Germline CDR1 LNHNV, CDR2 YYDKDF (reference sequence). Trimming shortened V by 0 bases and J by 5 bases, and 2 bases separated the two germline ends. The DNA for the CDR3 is TGTGCCACCAGCAGAGAAGACGAGCAGTACTTC. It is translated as CATSREDEQYF.

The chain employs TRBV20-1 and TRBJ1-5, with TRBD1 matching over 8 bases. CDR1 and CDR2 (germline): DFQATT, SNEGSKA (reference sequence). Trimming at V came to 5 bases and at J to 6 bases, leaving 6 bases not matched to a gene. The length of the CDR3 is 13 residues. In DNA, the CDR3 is TGCAGTGCTTTAGGACAGGGCGGTCAGCCCCAGCATTTT. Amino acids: CSALGQGGQPQHF.

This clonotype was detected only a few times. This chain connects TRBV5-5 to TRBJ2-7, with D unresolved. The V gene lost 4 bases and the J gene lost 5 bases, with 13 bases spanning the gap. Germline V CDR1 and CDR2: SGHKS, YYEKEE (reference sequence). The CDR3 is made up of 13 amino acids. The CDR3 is CASSHDGSHEQYF. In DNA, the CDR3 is TGTGCCAGCAGCCACGACGGATCCCACGAGCAGTACTTC.

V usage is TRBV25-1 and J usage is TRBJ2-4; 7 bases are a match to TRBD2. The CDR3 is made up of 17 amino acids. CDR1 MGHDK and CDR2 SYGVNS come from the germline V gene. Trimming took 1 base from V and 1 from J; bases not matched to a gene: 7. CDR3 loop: CASSESMGRVAKNIQYF. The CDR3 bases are TGTGCCAGCAGTGAATCGATGGGGAGGGTTGCCAAAAACATTCAGTACTTC.

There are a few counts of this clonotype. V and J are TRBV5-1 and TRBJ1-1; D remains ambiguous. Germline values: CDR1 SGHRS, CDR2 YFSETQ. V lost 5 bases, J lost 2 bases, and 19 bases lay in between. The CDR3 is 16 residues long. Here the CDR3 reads CASRIQLSPLNTEAFF. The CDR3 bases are TGCGCCAGCAGGATCCAGCTCTCCCCTCTCAACACTGAAGCTTTCTTT.

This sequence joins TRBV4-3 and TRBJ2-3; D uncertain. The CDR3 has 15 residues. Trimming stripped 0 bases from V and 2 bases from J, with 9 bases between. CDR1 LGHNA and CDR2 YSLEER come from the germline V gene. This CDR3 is CASSQDAQLTDTQYF. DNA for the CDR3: TGCGCCAGCAGCCAAGATGCGCAGCTCACAGATACGCAGTATTTT.

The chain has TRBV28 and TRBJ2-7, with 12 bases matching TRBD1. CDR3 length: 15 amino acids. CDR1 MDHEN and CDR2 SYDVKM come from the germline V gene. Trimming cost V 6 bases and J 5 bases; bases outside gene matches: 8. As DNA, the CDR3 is TGTGCCAGCAGCCCCGGGACAGGGGGCGAGGACGAGCAGTACTTC. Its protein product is CASSPGTGGEDEQYF. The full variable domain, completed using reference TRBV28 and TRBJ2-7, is DVKVTQSSRYLVKRTGEKVFLECVQDMDHENMFWYRQDPGLGLRLIYFSYDVKMKEKGDIPEGYSVSREKKERFSLILESASTNQTSMYLCASSPGTGGEDEQYFGPGTRLTVT.

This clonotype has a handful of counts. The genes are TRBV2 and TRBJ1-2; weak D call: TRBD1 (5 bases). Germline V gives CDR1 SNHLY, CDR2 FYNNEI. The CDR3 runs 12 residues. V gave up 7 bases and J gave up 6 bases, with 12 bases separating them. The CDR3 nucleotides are TGTGCCAGCATGGGCCAGGGCCATGGCTACACCTTC. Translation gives CASMGQGHGYTF.

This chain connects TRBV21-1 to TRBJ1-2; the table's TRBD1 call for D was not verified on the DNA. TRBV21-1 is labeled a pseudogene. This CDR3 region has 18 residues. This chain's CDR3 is CASSKEDVWGRKSYGYTF. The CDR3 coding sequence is TGTGCCAGCAGCAAAGAAGATGTCTGGGGAAGGAAGAGCTATGGCTACACCTTC.

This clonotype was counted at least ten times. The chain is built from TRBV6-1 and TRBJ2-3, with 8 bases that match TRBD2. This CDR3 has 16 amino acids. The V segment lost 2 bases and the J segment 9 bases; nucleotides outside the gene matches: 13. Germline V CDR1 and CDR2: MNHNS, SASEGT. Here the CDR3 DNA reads TGTGCCAGCAGTGAACGATGGCGGGGGGCTGCCACAACGCAGTATTTT. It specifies CASSERWRGAATTQYF.

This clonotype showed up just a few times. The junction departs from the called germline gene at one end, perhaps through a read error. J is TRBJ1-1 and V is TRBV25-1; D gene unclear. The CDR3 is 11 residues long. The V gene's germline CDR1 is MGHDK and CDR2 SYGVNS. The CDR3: CASSVRTVAFF. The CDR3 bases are TGTGCCAGCAGTGTCCGGACTGTAGCTTTCTTT.

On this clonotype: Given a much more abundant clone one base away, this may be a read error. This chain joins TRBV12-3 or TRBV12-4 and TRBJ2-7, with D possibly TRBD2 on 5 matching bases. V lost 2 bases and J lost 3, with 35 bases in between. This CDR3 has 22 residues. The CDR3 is CASSLTLRGLGLHQPENYEQYF. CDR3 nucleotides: TGTGCCAGCAGTTTAACCCTCCGAGGACTCGGGTTGCACCAACCCGAAAACTACGAGCAGTACTTC.

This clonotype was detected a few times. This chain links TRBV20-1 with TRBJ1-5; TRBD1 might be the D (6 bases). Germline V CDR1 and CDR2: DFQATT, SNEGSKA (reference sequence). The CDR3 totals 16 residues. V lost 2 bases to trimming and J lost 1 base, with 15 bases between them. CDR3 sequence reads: CSARRGGGGSNQPQHF. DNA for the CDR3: TGCAGTGCTAGACGGGGTGGGGGCGGAAGCAATCAGCCCCAGCATTTT.

CDR3 nucleotides: TGTGCCAGCAGGGGGGGCAGACAGTACTTC. It yields the protein CASRGGRQYF. The chain uses TRBV2 and TRBJ2-7; D tentatively fits TRBD1 or TRBD2 (6 bases each). This CDR3 is built from 10 residues. Trimming took 6 bases from V and 10 from J, leaving 10 bases between them. The V gene's germline CDR1 is SNHLY and CDR2 FYNNEI. The entire variable domain, with the rest obtained from reference TRBV2 and TRBJ2-7, is as follows: EPEVTQTPSHQVTQMGQEVILRCVPISNHLYFYWYRQILGQKVEFLVSFYNNEISEKSEIFDDQFSVERPDGSNFTLKIRSTKLEDSAMYFCASRGGRQYFGPGTRLTVT.